The source of this T cell receptor beta chain is a study of OX40 agonist ivuxolimab in advanced cancers. Using immunoSEQ multiplex PCR, the repertoire was profiled, and TCRdb retains in-frame clones only, with some absent. This sample has tens of thousands of clones, with approximately 90% found just once. The germline V gene has CDR1 SGHVS and CDR2 FQNEAQ. This CDR3 contains 12 residues. J is TRBJ1-2 and V is TRBV7-8, with D perhaps matching TRBD1 (6 bases). Specimen: CD4+ or CD8+ T cells sorted from blood, collected in a trial of the OX40 agonist ivuxolimab. The receptor was derived from an adult with an advanced solid tumor such as melanoma, head and neck, liver or kidney cancer. The CDR3 loop reads CVAEGANYGYTF. CDR3 nucleotides: TGTGTCGCGGAGGGGGCTAACTATGGCTACACCTTC.